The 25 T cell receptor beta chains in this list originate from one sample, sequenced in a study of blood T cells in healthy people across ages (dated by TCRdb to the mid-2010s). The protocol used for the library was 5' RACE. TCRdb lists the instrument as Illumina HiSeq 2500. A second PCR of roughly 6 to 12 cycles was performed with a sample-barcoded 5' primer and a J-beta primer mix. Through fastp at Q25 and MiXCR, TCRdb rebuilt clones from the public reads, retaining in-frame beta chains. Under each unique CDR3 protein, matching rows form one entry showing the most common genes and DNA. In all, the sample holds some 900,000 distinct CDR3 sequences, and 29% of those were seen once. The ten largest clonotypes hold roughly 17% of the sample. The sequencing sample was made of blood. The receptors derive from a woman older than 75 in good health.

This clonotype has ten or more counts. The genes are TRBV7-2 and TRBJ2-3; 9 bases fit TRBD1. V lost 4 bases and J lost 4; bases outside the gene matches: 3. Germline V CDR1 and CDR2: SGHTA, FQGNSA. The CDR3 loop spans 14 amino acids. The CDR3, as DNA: TGTGCCAGCAGCTCCGGGGACAGGGCAGATACGCAGTATTTT. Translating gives CASSSGDRADTQYF. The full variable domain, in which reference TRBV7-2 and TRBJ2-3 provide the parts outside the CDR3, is GAGVSQSPSNKVTEKGKDVELRCDPISGHTALYWYRQSLGQGLEFLIYFQGNSAPDKSGLPSDRFSAERTGGSVSTLTIQRTQQEDSAVYLCASSSGDRADTQYFGPGTRLTVL.

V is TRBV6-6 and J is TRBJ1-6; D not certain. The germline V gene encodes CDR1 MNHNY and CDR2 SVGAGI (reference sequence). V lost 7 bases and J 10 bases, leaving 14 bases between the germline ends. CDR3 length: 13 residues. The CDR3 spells CASKLDTGSPLHF. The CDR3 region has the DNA TGTGCCAGCAAGCTTGACACGGGATCACCCCTCCACTTT.

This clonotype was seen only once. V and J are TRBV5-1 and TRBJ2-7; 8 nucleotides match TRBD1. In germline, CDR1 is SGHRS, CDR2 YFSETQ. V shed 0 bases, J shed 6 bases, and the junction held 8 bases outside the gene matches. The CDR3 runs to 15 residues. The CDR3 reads CASSLDGQGRREQYF. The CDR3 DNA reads TGCGCCAGCAGCTTGGATGGACAGGGTCGTCGCGAGCAGTACTTC.

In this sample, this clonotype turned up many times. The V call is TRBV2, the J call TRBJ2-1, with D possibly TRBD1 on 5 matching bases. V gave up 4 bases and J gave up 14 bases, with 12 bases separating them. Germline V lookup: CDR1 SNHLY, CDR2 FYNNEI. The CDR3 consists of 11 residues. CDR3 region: CASSADSGKFF. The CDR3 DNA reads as TGTGCCAGCAGTGCAGACAGTGGAAAGTTCTTC.

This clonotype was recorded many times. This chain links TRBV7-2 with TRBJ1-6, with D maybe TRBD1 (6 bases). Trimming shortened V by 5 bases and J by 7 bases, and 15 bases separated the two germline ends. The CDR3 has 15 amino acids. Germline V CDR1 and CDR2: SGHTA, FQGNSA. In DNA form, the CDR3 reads TGTGCCAGCAGCATCTCCGGGACATCAAATTCACCCCTCCACTTT. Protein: CASSISGTSNSPLHF.

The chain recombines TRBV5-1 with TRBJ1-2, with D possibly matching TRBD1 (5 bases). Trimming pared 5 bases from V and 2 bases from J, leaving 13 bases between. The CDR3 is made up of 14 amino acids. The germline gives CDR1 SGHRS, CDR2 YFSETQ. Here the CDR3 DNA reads TGCGCCAGCAGAACCGAAGGGGCCAACTATGGCTACACCTTC. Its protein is CASRTEGANYGYTF.

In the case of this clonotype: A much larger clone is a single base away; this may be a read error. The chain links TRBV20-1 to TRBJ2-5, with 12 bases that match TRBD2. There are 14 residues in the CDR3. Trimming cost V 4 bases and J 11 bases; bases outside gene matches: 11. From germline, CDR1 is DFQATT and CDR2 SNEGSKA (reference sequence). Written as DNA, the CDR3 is TGCAGTGCTACTAGCGGGGGGGGTTACAATGAGCAGTACTTC. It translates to CSATSGGGYNEQYF.

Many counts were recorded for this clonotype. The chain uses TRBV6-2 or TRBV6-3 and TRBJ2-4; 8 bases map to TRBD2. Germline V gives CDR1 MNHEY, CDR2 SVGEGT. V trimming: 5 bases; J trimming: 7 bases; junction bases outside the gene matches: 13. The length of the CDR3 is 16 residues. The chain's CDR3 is CASSGSAGAMENIQYF. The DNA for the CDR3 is TGTGCCAGCAGTGGATCAGCGGGGGCTATGGAGAACATTCAGTACTTC.

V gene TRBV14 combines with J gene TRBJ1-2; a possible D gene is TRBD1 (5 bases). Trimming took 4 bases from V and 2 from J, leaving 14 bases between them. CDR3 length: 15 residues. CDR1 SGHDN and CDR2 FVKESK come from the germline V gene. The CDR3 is CASSRPGGSNYGYTF. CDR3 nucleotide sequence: TGTGCCAGCAGCCGGCCCGGGGGGTCGAACTATGGCTACACCTTC.

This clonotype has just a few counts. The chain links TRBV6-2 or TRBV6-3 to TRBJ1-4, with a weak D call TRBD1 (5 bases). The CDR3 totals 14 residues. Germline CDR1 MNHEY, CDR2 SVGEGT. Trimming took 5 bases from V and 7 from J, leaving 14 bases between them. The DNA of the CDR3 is TGTGCCAGCAGTCCCGTGGGACCCAGTGAAAAACTGTTTTTT. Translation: CASSPVGPSEKLFF.

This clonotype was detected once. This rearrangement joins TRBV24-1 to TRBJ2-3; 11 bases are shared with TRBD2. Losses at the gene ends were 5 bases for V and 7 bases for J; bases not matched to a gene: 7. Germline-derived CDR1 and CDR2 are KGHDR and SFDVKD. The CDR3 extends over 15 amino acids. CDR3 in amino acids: CATSASGGPTNTQYF. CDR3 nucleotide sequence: TGTGCCACCAGTGCTAGCGGGGGGCCCACGAATACGCAGTATTTT.

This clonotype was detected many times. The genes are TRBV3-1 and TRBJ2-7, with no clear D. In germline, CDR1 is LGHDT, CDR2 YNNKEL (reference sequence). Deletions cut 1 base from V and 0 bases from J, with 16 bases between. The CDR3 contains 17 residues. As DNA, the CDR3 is TGTGCCAGCAGCCAAGCTGCGAGGCATAAGCCCTCCTACGAGCAGTACTTC. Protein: CASSQAARHKPSYEQYF.

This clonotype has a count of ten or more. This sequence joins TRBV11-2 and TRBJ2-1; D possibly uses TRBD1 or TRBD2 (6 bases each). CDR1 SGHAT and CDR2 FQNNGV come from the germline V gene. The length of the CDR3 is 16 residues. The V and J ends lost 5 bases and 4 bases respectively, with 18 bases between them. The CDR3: CASSPLAGGRYNEQFF. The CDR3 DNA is TGTGCCAGCAGCCCACTAGCTGGGGGCAGGTACAATGAGCAGTTCTTC.

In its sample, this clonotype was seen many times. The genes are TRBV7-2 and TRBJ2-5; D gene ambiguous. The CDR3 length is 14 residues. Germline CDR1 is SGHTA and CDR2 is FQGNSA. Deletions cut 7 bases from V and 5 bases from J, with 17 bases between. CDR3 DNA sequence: TGTGCCAGCACCAAAGAGTGGGGATCGGAGACCCAGTACTTC. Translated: CASTKEWGSETQYF.

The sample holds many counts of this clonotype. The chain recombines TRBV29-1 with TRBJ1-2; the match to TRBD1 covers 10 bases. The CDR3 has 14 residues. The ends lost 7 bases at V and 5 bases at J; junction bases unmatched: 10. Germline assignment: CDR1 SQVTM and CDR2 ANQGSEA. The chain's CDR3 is CSAKSPGQGYGYTF. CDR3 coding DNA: TGCAGCGCCAAGTCACCGGGACAGGGGTATGGCTACACCTTC. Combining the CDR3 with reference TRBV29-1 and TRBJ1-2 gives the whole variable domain SAVISQKPSRDICQRGTSLTIQCQVDSQVTMMFWYRQQPGQSLTLIATANQGSEATYESGFVIDKFPISRPNLTFSTLTVSNMSPEDSSIYLCSAKSPGQGYGYTFGSGTRLTVV.

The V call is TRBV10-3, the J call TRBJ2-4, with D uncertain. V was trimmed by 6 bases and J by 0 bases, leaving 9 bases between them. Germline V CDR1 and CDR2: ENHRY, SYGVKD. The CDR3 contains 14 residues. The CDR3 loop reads CAIRDPSAKNIQYF. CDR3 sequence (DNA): TGTGCCATCAGGGACCCTTCAGCCAAAAACATTCAGTACTTC.

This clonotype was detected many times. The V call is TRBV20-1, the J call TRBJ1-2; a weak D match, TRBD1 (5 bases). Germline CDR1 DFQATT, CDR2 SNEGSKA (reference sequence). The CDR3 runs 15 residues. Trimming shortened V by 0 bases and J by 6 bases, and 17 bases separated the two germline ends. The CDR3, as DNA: TGCAGTGCTAGAGATTCGGCTCTCTTAGGGGATGGCTACACCTTC. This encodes CSARDSALLGDGYTF.

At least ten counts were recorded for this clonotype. CDR3 DNA sequence: TGTGCCAGCAGCTTAAGGGCAAGGGAGGGCGGGAGGTACAATGAGCAGTTCTTC. This gives the protein CASSLRAREGGRYNEQFF. The chain employs TRBV7-2 and TRBJ2-1, with TRBD2 identical over 8 bases. The V gene end was trimmed by 2 bases and the J gene end by 4 bases; junction bases not matched to a gene: 13. CDR1 is SGHTA and CDR2 is FQGNSA in the germline V gene. The CDR3 spans 18 residues.

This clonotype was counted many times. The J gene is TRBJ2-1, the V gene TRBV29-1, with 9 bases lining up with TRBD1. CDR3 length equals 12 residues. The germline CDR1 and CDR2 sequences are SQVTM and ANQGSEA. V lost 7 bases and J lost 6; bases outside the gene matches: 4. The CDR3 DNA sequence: TGCAGCGGGCGGACAGGGGTCAATGAGCAGTTCTTC. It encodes CSGRTGVNEQFF.

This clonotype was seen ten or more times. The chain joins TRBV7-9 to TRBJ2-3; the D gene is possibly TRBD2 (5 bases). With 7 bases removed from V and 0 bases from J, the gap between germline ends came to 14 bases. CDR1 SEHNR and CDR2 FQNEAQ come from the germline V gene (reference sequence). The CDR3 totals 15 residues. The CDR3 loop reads CASIRAGGSTDTQYF. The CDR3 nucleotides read TGTGCCAGCATTAGGGCAGGAGGAAGCACAGATACGCAGTATTTT.

The CDR3 spells CASSSPTGDPNEKLFF. CDR3 in DNA: TGTGCCAGCAGTTCGCCCACAGGGGACCCCAATGAAAAACTGTTTTTT. The genes are TRBV6-6 and TRBJ1-4, with 7 bases lining up with TRBD1. The CDR3 extends over 16 amino acids. V lost 4 bases, J lost 5 bases, and 10 bases stayed unmatched. Per germline, CDR1 MNHNY and CDR2 SVGAGI (reference sequence).

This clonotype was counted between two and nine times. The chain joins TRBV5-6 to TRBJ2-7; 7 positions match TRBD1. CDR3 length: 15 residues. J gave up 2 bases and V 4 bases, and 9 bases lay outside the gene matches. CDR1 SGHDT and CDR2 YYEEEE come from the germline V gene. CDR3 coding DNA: TGTGCCAGCAGCCAAGGGACAGCCAAAGCCTACGAGCAGTACTTC. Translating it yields CASSQGTAKAYEQYF.

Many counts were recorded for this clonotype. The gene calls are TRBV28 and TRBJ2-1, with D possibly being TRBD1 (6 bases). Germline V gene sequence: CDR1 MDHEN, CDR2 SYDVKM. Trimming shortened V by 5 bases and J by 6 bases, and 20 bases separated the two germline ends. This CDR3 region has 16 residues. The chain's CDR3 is CASSPLDTKGVNEQFF. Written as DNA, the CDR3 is TGTGCCAGCAGTCCCCTCGACACAAAGGGGGTCAATGAGCAGTTCTTC.

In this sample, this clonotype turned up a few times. The CDR3, as DNA: TGTGCCAGCAGACTAGGGACAGGCAATCAGCCCCAGCATTTT. This encodes CASRLGTGNQPQHF. The rearrangement joins TRBV21-1 to TRBJ1-5; TRBD1 is the table's D call, not checked against the DNA. TRBV21-1 is termed a pseudogene. CDR3 size: 14 residues.

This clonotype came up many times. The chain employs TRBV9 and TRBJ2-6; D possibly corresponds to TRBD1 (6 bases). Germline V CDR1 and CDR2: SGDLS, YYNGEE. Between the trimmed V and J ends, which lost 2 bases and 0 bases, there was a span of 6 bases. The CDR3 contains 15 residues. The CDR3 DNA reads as TGTGCCAGCAGCGTGACAGGCTCTGGGGCCAACGTCCTGACTTTC. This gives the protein CASSVTGSGANVLTF.